This T cell receptor beta chain was identified during a study of T cell responses to AZD1222 COVID-19 vaccine. Overall study results and limits: Of spike-specific TCRs, nearly half reportedly target regions left unmutated in variants. Among the donors, most were white British and more were female, and clonal diversity was possibly underestimated. Elevations in Spike-specific TCR breadth and depth followed administration of two AZD1222 doses. Among AZD1222 vaccinees, only six were seropositive at baseline.

Germline CDR1 and CDR2: SNHLY and FYNNEI. V lost 6 bases and J lost 0, with 14 bases in between. This CDR3 region has 15 residues. Some clones are missing from TCRdb's copy, which holds only in-frame ones; the method was immunoSEQ multiplex PCR. The sample consists of about 92,000 clones, more than 75% of them appearing once. This clone showed up just once. The antigen remains unidentified. The chain uses TRBV2 and TRBJ2-5; no clear D gene. The receptor comes from an adult in good health. The starting material was peripheral blood, obtained on day 0 of AZD1222 vaccination. In DNA, the CDR3 is TGTGCCAGCAGCTTCCGGTGGGTCTACCAAGAGACCCAGTACTTC. Its translation is CASSFRWVYQETQYF. The entire variable domain, with the rest obtained from reference TRBV2 and TRBJ2-5, is as follows: EPEVTQTPSHQVTQMGQEVILRCVPISNHLYFYWYRQILGQKVEFLVSFYNNEISEKSEIFDDQFSVERPDGSNFTLKIRSTKLEDSAMYFCASSFRWVYQETQYFGPGTRLLVL.